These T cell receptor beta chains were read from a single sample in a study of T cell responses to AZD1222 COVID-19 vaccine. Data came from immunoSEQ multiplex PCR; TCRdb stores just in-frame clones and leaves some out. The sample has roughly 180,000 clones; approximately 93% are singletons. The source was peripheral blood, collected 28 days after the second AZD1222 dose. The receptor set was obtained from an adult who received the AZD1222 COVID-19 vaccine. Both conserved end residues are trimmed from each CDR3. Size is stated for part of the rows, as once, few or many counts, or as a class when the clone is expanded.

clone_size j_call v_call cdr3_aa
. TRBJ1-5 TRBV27 ASRGQGTQPQH
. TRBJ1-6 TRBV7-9 ASSSPQGVKNSPLH
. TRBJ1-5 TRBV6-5 ASSVGDWGNQPQH
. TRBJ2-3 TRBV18 ASSPLAGGETDTQY
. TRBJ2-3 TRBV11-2 ASSIIPDTQY
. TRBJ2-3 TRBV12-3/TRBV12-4 ASSFQQGDTQY
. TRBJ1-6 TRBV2 ASSSSNSPLH
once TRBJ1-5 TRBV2 ASNLLFNQPQH
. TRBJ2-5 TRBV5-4 ASSLGTGTGEWAQY
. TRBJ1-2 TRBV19 ASIRTDRPNYGYT
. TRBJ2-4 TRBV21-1 ASSRSGTELAKNIQY
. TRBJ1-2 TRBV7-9 ASSFTGRDGYT
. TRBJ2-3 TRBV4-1 ASSQELEDSTDTQY
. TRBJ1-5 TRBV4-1 ASSQERTHSNQPQH
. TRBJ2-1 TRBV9 ASSAPGLVEGEQF
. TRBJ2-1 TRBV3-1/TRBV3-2 ASKRGHSYNEQF
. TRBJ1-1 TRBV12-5 ASEPGQALNTEAF
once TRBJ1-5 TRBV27 ASSKTGGWKNQPQH
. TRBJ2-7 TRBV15 ATSRGSAGAYEQY